This T cell receptor beta chain was sequenced in a study of shared clonotypes between healthy human individuals. The unsorted PBMC replicate PCRs were performed with about 290 ng DNA, around 29,000 T cell genomes. On ten immunoSEQ deep assay plates, unsorted PBMC DNA was sequenced. Clones were read by immunoSEQ multiplex PCR, and TCRdb kept only the in-frame ones, dropping some. This sample has fewer than 550,000 clones, with over 60% found just once. The CDR3 length is 17 residues. The germline V gene encodes CDR1 SGHVS and CDR2 FQNEAQ. Trimming pared 6 bases from V and 7 bases from J, leaving 24 bases between. Every contributor of samples was a Caucasian grown-up residing in Nashville, Tennessee.

The TCR sequence derives from a woman between 40 and 50 years old in good health. Some clones in this sample may be carry-over from other donors' samples. Material for sequencing was PBMCs. The chain combines TRBV7-8 with TRBJ2-2; D unclear. CDR3: CASSFRRAPESSGELFF. Here the CDR3 DNA reads TGTGCCAGCAGTTTCCGAAGGGCCCCTGAGTCAAGCGGGGAGCTGTTTTTT.